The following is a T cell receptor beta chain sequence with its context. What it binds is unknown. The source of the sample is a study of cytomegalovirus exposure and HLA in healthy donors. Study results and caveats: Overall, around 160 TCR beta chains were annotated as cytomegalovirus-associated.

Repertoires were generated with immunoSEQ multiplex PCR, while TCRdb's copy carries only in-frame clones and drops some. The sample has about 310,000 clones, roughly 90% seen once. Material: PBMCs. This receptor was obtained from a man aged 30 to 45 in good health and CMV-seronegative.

The CDR3 protein is CASSGRDLSYLYQETQYF. CDR3 DNA: TGTGCCAGCAGTGGCCGGGACTTATCCTACTTGTACCAAGAGACCCAGTACTTC. The genes are TRBV9 and TRBJ2-5, with a tentative D call TRBD2 (6 bases). V lost 5 bases and J 0 bases, leaving 23 bases between the germline ends. Per the germline V gene, CDR1 is SGDLS and CDR2 is YYNGEE. The CDR3 is made up of 18 amino acids.